The 4 T cell receptor beta chains presented below share a single source sample, sequenced in a study of OX40 agonist ivuxolimab in advanced cancers. TCRdb's copy holds only in-frame clones and misses some; the assay was immunoSEQ multiplex PCR. The repertoire holds some 110,000 clones, with around 93% as singletons. The sample in question was CD4+ or CD8+ T cells sorted from blood, obtained in a trial of the OX40 agonist ivuxolimab. Every receptor here comes from an adult with an advanced solid tumor such as melanoma, head and neck, liver or kidney cancer.

This clone was counted once. The chain couples TRBV6-5 to TRBJ2-7, with TRBD2 matching over 8 bases. The CDR3 covers 15 residues. The germline CDR1 and CDR2 sequences are MNHEY and SVGAGI. The V segment lost 5 bases and the J segment 2 bases; nucleotides outside the gene matches: 8. The CDR3 protein is CASSRGTRVTYEQYF. In DNA, the CDR3 is TGTGCCAGCAGTAGGGGGACTAGGGTCACCTACGAGCAGTACTTC.

The chain joins TRBV4-2 to TRBJ2-5; D not certain. The V gene lost 0 bases and the J gene lost 5 bases, with 10 bases spanning the gap. This CDR3 contains 14 residues. Germline lookup yields CDR1 LGHNA and CDR2 YNFKEQ. In nucleotides, the CDR3 is TGTGCCAGCAGCCAAGAGGGCCGCGTCGAGACCCAGTACTTC. Translating gives CASSQEGRVETQYF.

The V call is TRBV2, the J call TRBJ2-3; 15 nucleotides agree with TRBD2. V shed 4 bases and J 1 base; nucleotides not matched to a gene: 12. CDR3 length: 20 residues. The germline gives CDR1 SNHLY, CDR2 FYNNEI. The CDR3 sequence: CASSASGLAGGPEGTDTQYF. Here the CDR3 DNA reads TGTGCCAGCAGTGCTAGCGGACTAGCGGGAGGGCCGGAGGGCACAGATACGCAGTATTTT.

The chain carries TRBV19 and TRBJ1-1, with D possibly being TRBD1 (5 bases). Germline V gene lookup returns CDR1 LNHDA and CDR2 SQIVND (reference sequence). The CDR3 length is 12 residues. Trimming pared 10 bases from V and 5 bases from J, leaving 14 bases between. This chain's CDR3 is CATGGARTEAFF. The CDR3 coding sequence is TGTGCCACCGGAGGGGCAAGGACTGAAGCTTTCTTT.